These 17 T cell receptor beta chains share one sample of origin, sequenced in a study of T cells in Graves' hyperthyroidism and ophthalmopathy. TCR beta CDR3 regions were amplified from RNA. RT-PCR in the first round (using the HTBI primer set) targeted the TCR CDR3. TCRdb re-analysed the multiplex PCR reads in MiXCR, keeping a single row per CDR3 protein. The sample has a few hundred thousand distinct CDR3 sequences, roughly 14% seen once; the top ten hold around 7.8%. The sample taken for sequencing was blood. These TCRs come from a woman in her thirties with Graves' hyperthyroidism.

This clonotype was seen ten or more times. The chain recombines TRBV11-2 with TRBJ1-1, with D hard to call. Trimming removed 2 bases at V and 0 bases at J, with 10 bases between. The CDR3 has 15 residues. Germline-derived CDR1 and CDR2 are SGHAT and FQNNGV. Here the CDR3 DNA reads TGTGCCAGCAGCTTATTTAACGAATTGAACACTGAAGCTTTCTTT. Encoded protein: CASSLFNELNTEAFF.

This clonotype was picked up a small number of times. The rearrangement links TRBV6-1 to TRBJ2-7, with D tentatively TRBD1 or TRBD2 (5 bases each). Germline CDR1 reads MNHNS; CDR2 reads SASEGT. Trimming left V 4 bases short and J 0 bases short, with 16 bases between. The CDR3 runs to 16 residues. The CDR3, as DNA: TGTGCCAGCAGTGGTCAGTCCGGGACGAACTCCTACGAGCAGTACTTC. Encoded protein: CASSGQSGTNSYEQYF.

This clonotype has a count of ten or more. This chain links TRBV12-3 or TRBV12-4 with TRBJ1-4; 8 bases line up with TRBD1. The V segment lost 6 bases and the J segment 8 bases; nucleotides outside the gene matches: 11. This CDR3 contains 15 residues. In DNA form, the CDR3 reads TGTGCCAGCAGCGACCAGACAGGGGCAGGAGAAAAACTGTTTTTT. Translation gives CASSDQTGAGEKLFF.

At least ten counts were recorded for this clonotype. The chain couples TRBV28 to TRBJ2-3, with 15 bases lining up with TRBD2. The J segment lost 6 bases and the V segment lost 4 bases, leaving 17 bases of the junction unmatched. The germline CDR1 and CDR2 sequences are MDHEN and SYDVKM. This CDR3 contains 20 residues. This CDR3 reads CASSSNTGTSGRFYADTQYF. CDR3 sequence (DNA): TGTGCCAGCAGTTCCAACACCGGGACTAGCGGGAGGTTTTACGCGGATACGCAGTATTTT.

A few counts support this clonotype. The J gene is TRBJ2-1, the V gene TRBV30; weak D call: TRBD2 (6 bases). The CDR3 runs 15 residues. V lost 3 bases and J lost 9, with 21 bases in between. Germline lookup yields CDR1 GTSNPN and CDR2 SVGIG (reference sequence). Here the CDR3 DNA reads TGTGCCTGGAGACGGAGGGCCGGGGTCATGGGTGAGCAGTTCTTC. This translates into CAWRRRAGVMGEQFF.

For this clonotype: A much more abundant neighbour one base away suggests this may be a read error. This chain connects TRBV11-2 to TRBJ2-5; D possibly corresponds to TRBD1 (6 bases). Looked up from germline, CDR1 is SGHAT and CDR2 is FQNNGV. The CDR3 contains 13 residues. CDR3 coding DNA: TGTGTCAGCAGCTTTCCAGGGGAAGAGACCCAGTACTTC. Its translation: CVSSFPGEETQYF.

CDR3 DNA: TGTGCCAGCAGGGCGGGGGTGACGGACTACGAGCAGTACTTC. This gives the protein CASRAGVTDYEQYF. The chain couples TRBV2 to TRBJ2-7, with 7 bases that match TRBD2. With V trimmed by 6 bases and J by 3 bases, 8 bases remained unmatched. The CDR3 is made up of 14 amino acids. CDR1 is SNHLY and CDR2 is FYNNEI in the germline V gene.

This clonotype has ten or more counts. The rearrangement links TRBV10-3 to TRBJ1-1; 8 nucleotides agree with TRBD1. Germline lookup yields CDR1 ENHRY and CDR2 SYGVKD. The junction had 8 bases not matched to a gene; V was cut back by 4 bases and J by 1 base. The CDR3 extends over 16 amino acids. As DNA, the CDR3 is TGTGCCATCAGTGGGCCAGGGGGCATACGGAACACTGAAGCTTTCTTT. This sequence encodes CAISGPGGIRNTEAFF.

This chain joins TRBV12-3 or TRBV12-4 and TRBJ2-5; D could derive from TRBD1 or TRBD2 (5 bases each). The CDR3 is made up of 13 amino acids. Trimming shortened V by 8 bases and J by 5 bases, and 15 bases separated the two germline ends. The CDR3 sequence: CASLDGTKETQYF. The CDR3 region has the DNA TGTGCCAGCCTAGACGGGACGAAGGAGACCCAGTACTTC.

The rearrangement joins TRBV9 to TRBJ2-3, with a possible D match to TRBD2 (6 bases). Trimming left V 2 bases short and J 4 bases short, with 11 bases between. The CDR3 covers 14 residues. Per the germline V gene, CDR1 is SGDLS and CDR2 is YYNGEE. The CDR3 sequence: CASSVRGWADTQYF. The CDR3, as DNA: TGTGCCAGCAGCGTTCGGGGGTGGGCAGATACGCAGTATTTT.

This clonotype was recorded many times. This rearrangement joins TRBV28 to TRBJ2-1; maybe TRBD1 (5 bases). Between the trimmed V and J ends, which lost 6 bases and 2 bases, there was a span of 8 bases. The CDR3 totals 13 residues. Germline V lookup: CDR1 MDHEN, CDR2 SYDVKM. CDR3 in DNA: TGTGCCAGCAGGCAGGACACCTACAATGAGCAGTTCTTC. Its protein is CASRQDTYNEQFF.

The rearrangement links TRBV9 to TRBJ1-1, with D uncertain. Trimming left V 3 bases short and J 5 bases short, with 11 bases between. The CDR3 runs to 13 residues. Germline V CDR1 and CDR2: SGDLS, YYNGEE. Here the CDR3 DNA reads TGTGCCAGCAGCGCAAGCCGAGGGACTGAAGCTTTCTTT. Protein product: CASSASRGTEAFF.

Worth noting for this clonotype: A much larger clone differs by one base, so this may be a read error. The gene calls are TRBV3-1 and TRBJ2-1; 10 nucleotides line up with TRBD2. The trim removed 9 bases at V and 5 bases at J, leaving 10 bases unmatched. CDR3 size: 15 residues. From germline, CDR1 is LGHDT and CDR2 YNNKEL (reference sequence). CDR3 loop: CARGIAGGPNNEQFF. The CDR3 bases are TGTGCCAGGGGCATAGCGGGAGGCCCGAACAATGAGCAGTTCTTC.

This chain connects TRBV6-5 to TRBJ2-7; the D call may be TRBD1 or TRBD2 (5 bases each). The germline V gene has CDR1 MNHEY and CDR2 SVGAGI. The CDR3 loop spans 15 amino acids. V lost 2 bases and J lost 3, with 14 bases in between. CDR3 region: CASSYLLAGLYEQYF. CDR3 sequence (DNA): TGTGCCAGCAGTTACCTCCTAGCAGGGCTCTACGAGCAGTACTTC.

This CDR3 is CATSDLDNSPLHF. CDR3 sequence (DNA): TGTGCCACCAGTGATTTGGATAATTCACCCCTCCACTTT. The chain uses TRBV24-1 and TRBJ1-6; D not certain. This CDR3 has 13 amino acids. Trimming left V 0 bases short and J 5 bases short, with 1 base between. The germline V gene encodes CDR1 KGHDR and CDR2 SFDVKD.

This clonotype has just a few counts. This may come from a read error, since a much larger clone is one base off. The V gene is TRBV2, the J gene TRBJ1-1; D is perhaps TRBD1 (5 bases). The CDR3 is 11 residues long. Germline CDR1 SNHLY, CDR2 FYNNEI. The V end lost 8 bases, the J end lost 4 bases, and 8 bases lay between the germline ends. The CDR3 region has the DNA TGTGCCAGCCTGGGGGGCACTGAAGCTTTCTTT. Its translation is CASLGGTEAFF.

This clonotype has a single count. The genes are TRBV5-8 and TRBJ2-2; D gene uncertain. CDR3 length: 15 residues. Per the germline V gene, CDR1 is SGHTS and CDR2 is YDEGEE. V shed 6 bases and J shed 7 bases, with 19 bases lying between them. The CDR3 region has the DNA TGTGCCAGCACTATTGACGGGTCAAGGGACGGGGAGCTGTTTTTT. As protein: CASTIDGSRDGELFF. Looking up the rest from reference TRBV5-8 and TRBJ2-2 gives the full variable domain: EAGVTQSPTHLIKTRGQQATLRCSPISGHTSVYWYQQALGLGLQFLLWYDEGEERNRGNFPPRFSGRQFPNYSSELNVNALELEDSALYLCASTIDGSRDGELFFGEGSRLTVL.